This entry is about one T cell receptor (beta chain). This specimen belongs to a study of blood T cell repertoires in COVID-19. Whole-study context: The cDNA or gDNA used as material had been derived from T cells, B-cell-depleted T cells, or PBMCs.

How the authors handled the data: Nucleated cell number was recorded as an estimate derived from reference gene primer amplification. Produced via immunoSEQ multiplex PCR; TCRdb's table is partial and in-frame only. V, J and clone size are those of that table, while D and trimming were read from the DNA. The table lists around 110,000 clones, about 80% of them singletons. Germline loops: CDR1 ENHRY, CDR2 SYGVKD. Between the trimmed V and J ends, which lost 0 bases and 2 bases, there was a span of 8 bases. The CDR3 is 15 residues long. The sample was peripheral blood. This TCR was recovered from a man aged 55 to 70 with active or convalescent COVID-19. The chain uses TRBV10-3 and TRBJ1-3, with D possibly TRBD1 on 6 matching bases. CDR3 protein: CAISESSGAGNTIYF. CDR3 in DNA: TGTGCCATCAGTGAGTCGTCAGGGGCTGGAAACACCATATATTTT.